These 20 T cell receptor beta chains were sequenced from one sample in a study of OX40 agonist ivuxolimab in advanced cancers. TCRdb's table, derived via immunoSEQ multiplex PCR, lists solely in-frame clones and lacks some. The sample lists around 30,000 clones; 86% were seen once. The input for sequencing was CD4+ or CD8+ T cells sorted from blood, taken in a trial of the OX40 agonist ivuxolimab. The source of these receptors is an adult with an advanced solid tumor such as melanoma, head and neck, liver or kidney cancer.

This chain uses TRBV7-8 with TRBJ1-1; TRBD1 aligns across 8 bases. Germline V gene lookup returns CDR1 SGHVS and CDR2 FQNEAQ. The CDR3 is 16 residues long. The trim removed 5 bases at V and 0 bases at J, leaving 8 bases unmatched. CDR3 in amino acids: CASSPARQGLNTEAFF. The CDR3 nucleotides read TGTGCCAGCAGCCCAGCCCGACAGGGGCTGAACACTGAAGCTTTCTTT.

The gene calls are TRBV7-9 and TRBJ2-1, with 10 bases aligning to TRBD1. CDR1 and CDR2 (germline): SEHNR, FQNEAQ (reference sequence). V dropped 11 bases and J dropped 7; count of bases not matched to a gene: 8. CDR3 length equals 13 residues. The CDR3 spells CAVRGQGWNEQFF. The DNA of the CDR3 is TGTGCCGTACGGGGACAGGGGTGGAATGAGCAGTTCTTC.

The chain joins TRBV4-2 to TRBJ2-7, with 7 bases lining up with TRBD2. Germline assignment: CDR1 LGHNA and CDR2 YNFKEQ. The trim removed 6 bases at V and 2 bases at J, leaving 10 bases unmatched. The CDR3 totals 15 residues. CDR3 amino acids: CASRRTGEGTYEQYF. As DNA, the CDR3 is TGTGCCAGCAGACGAACGGGGGAGGGTACCTACGAGCAGTACTTC.

CDR3 region: CASSSSIGYTF. The DNA for the CDR3 is TGTGCCAGCAGTTCCAGCATCGGCTACACCTTC. This sequence joins TRBV6-1 and TRBJ1-2; the D is unclear. V was clipped by 5 bases and J by 8 bases, with 9 bases between them. This CDR3 is 11 amino acids long. CDR1 MNHNS and CDR2 SASEGT come from the germline V gene.

The V and J genes are TRBV19 and TRBJ2-1; D ambiguous. The CDR3 runs 15 residues. The germline V gene encodes CDR1 LNHDA and CDR2 SQIVND (reference sequence). V was cut by 2 bases and J by 0 bases, with 8 bases left in between. CDR3 protein: CASSISLHSYNEQFF. The CDR3 bases are TGTGCCAGTAGTATAAGTCTCCACTCCTACAATGAGCAGTTCTTC. Combining the CDR3 with reference TRBV19 and TRBJ2-1 gives the whole variable domain DGGITQSPKYLFRKEGQNVTLSCEQNLNHDAMYWYRQDPGQGLRLIYYSQIVNDFQKGDIAEGYSVSREKKESFPLTVTSAQKNPTAFYLCASSISLHSYNEQFFGPGTRLTVL.

The chain is built from TRBV13 and TRBJ1-5; the D is unclear. This CDR3 is built from 13 residues. Germline CDR1 PRHDT, CDR2 FYEKMQ (reference sequence). Trimming pared 0 bases from V and 4 bases from J, leaving 4 bases between. CDR3: CASSLGLNQPQHF. The CDR3, as DNA: TGTGCCAGCAGCTTAGGCTTGAATCAGCCCCAGCATTTT.

V is TRBV6-5 and J is TRBJ1-2, with D tentatively TRBD1 (5 bases). CDR1 and CDR2 (germline): MNHEY, SVGAGI. The CDR3 consists of 13 residues. Trimming pared 2 bases from V and 6 bases from J, leaving 10 bases between. The CDR3 bases are TGTGCCAGCAGTTACGCAGGGCCTCATGGCTACACCTTC. Translation gives CASSYAGPHGYTF.

This clone was seen a single time. The rearrangement uses TRBV30 and TRBJ2-7; D might be TRBD1 (6 bases). The CDR3 sequence is 11 residues long. Trimming pared 6 bases from V and 4 bases from J, leaving 10 bases between. The germline V gene encodes CDR1 GTSNPN and CDR2 SVGIG (reference sequence). In DNA form, the CDR3 reads TGTGCCTGTCGGACAGTTTACGAGCAGTACTTC. Amino acid sequence: CACRTVYEQYF.

The chain couples TRBV6-6 to TRBJ2-7, with 9 bases identical to TRBD1. Germline CDR1 MNHNY, CDR2 SVGAGI (reference sequence). This CDR3 spans 16 amino acids. Germline trimming cut 7 bases from V and 0 bases from J; bases unmatched to any gene: 10. The CDR3 sequence: CASTDRGLSSSYEQYF. As DNA, the CDR3 is TGTGCCAGCACGGACAGGGGACTCTCTTCCTCCTACGAGCAGTACTTC.

Here the CDR3 reads CASTDRSYNEQFF. Here the CDR3 DNA reads TGTGCCAGCACGGACCGCTCCTACAATGAGCAGTTCTTC. This chain connects TRBV25-1 to TRBJ2-7; no definite D call. The DNA end is a closer match to TRBJ2-1, so the J assignment may be wrong. There are 13 residues in the CDR3. Germline assignment: CDR1 MGHDK and CDR2 SYGVNS.

The V gene is TRBV6-1, the J gene TRBJ1-3; 7 nucleotides match TRBD1. Germline CDR1 is MNHNS and CDR2 is SASEGT. This CDR3 comprises 16 residues. J lost 3 bases, V lost 4 bases, and 9 bases had no gene match. CDR3 nucleotide sequence: TGTGCCAGCAGTGTTGGGGACAGCTTTTTTGGAAACACCATATATTTT. This gives the protein CASSVGDSFFGNTIYF.

V is TRBV28 and J is TRBJ1-4; possibly TRBD1 for D (6 bases). The CDR3 totals 16 residues. Per the germline V gene, CDR1 is MDHEN and CDR2 is SYDVKM. V was shortened by 6 bases and J by 5 bases, with 19 bases between the two germline ends. The CDR3 region has the DNA TGTGCCAGCAGATCTCTGAGGGGGGCCGTAAATGAAAAACTGTTTTTT. Protein: CASRSLRGAVNEKLFF.

This chain uses TRBV7-6 with TRBJ2-7, with D maybe TRBD2 (5 bases). This CDR3 region has 13 residues. The V gene's germline CDR1 is SGHVS and CDR2 FNYEAQ. Trimming stripped 1 base from V and 2 bases from J, with 6 bases between. The CDR3, as DNA: TGTGCCAGCAGCTTAGGGGAGACCTACGAGCAGTACTTC. It codes for CASSLGETYEQYF.

Written as DNA, the CDR3 is TGTGCCAGCAGTGTCCAACTAGACAGGGGGAGGAATCAGCCCCAGCATTTT. This codes for CASSVQLDRGRNQPQHF. The rearrangement links TRBV6-4 to TRBJ1-5; 9 bases match TRBD1. Germline CDR1 MRHNA, CDR2 SNTAGT. The CDR3 spans 17 residues. V gave up 4 bases and J gave up 4 bases; unmatched junction bases: 11.

The genes are TRBV5-4 and TRBJ2-7, with D possibly TRBD2 on 5 matching bases. Germline lookup yields CDR1 SGHNT and CDR2 YYREEE (reference sequence). The CDR3 consists of 12 residues. The V gene lost 3 bases and the J gene lost 3 bases, with 7 bases spanning the gap. CDR3: CASSSGSYEQYF. CDR3 nucleotide sequence: TGTGCCAGCAGCTCTGGGAGCTACGAGCAGTACTTC. The complete variable domain, with remaining parts taken from reference TRBV5-4 and TRBJ2-7, reads ETGVTQSPTHLIKTRGQQVTLRCSSQSGHNTVSWYQQALGQGPQFIFQYYREEENGRGNFPPRFSGLQFPNYSSELNVNALELDDSALYLCASSSGSYEQYFGPGTRLTVT.

In its sample, this clone was seen a few times. The V gene is TRBV28, the J gene TRBJ2-5, with TRBD2 identical over 10 bases. Germline CDR1 reads MDHEN; CDR2 reads SYDVKM. This CDR3 is built from 15 residues. V dropped 6 bases and J dropped 4; count of bases not matched to a gene: 8. The CDR3 sequence: CASRPGLASRETQYF. The CDR3 bases are TGTGCCAGCAGGCCGGGACTAGCGAGCCGAGAGACCCAGTACTTC.

The J gene is TRBJ1-1, the V gene TRBV27, with a possible D match to TRBD1 (6 bases). Germline assignment: CDR1 MNHEY and CDR2 SMNVEV (reference sequence). Trimming cost V 6 bases and J 4 bases, with 15 bases left between them. The CDR3 totals 14 residues. CDR3 in amino acids: CASRLRGEATEAFF. Here the CDR3 DNA reads TGTGCCAGCAGACTAAGGGGGGAGGCCACTGAAGCTTTCTTT.

The chain has TRBV27 and TRBJ2-7, with 11 bases fitting TRBD2. V lost 3 bases to trimming and J lost 3 bases; unmatched junction nucleotides: 1. The germline V gene encodes CDR1 MNHEY and CDR2 SMNVEV (reference sequence). The CDR3 length is 14 residues. The CDR3 sequence: CASSFGTSGYEQYF. The CDR3 DNA is TGTGCCAGCAGTTTTGGGACTAGCGGCTACGAGCAGTACTTC.

The chain couples TRBV7-9 to TRBJ1-1, with 9 bases that match TRBD1. CDR3 length: 17 residues. Germline V gene lookup returns CDR1 SEHNR and CDR2 FQNEAQ (reference sequence). The junction had 12 bases not matched to a gene; V was cut back by 5 bases and J by 2 bases. CDR3 DNA sequence: TGTGCCAGCAGCCAACCGGGACAGGGTGTAGACAACACTGAAGCTTTCTTT. Protein: CASSQPGQGVDNTEAFF.

This chain connects TRBV30 to TRBJ1-5, with 7 bases fitting TRBD1. The V gene end was trimmed by 3 bases and the J gene end by 9 bases; junction bases not matched to a gene: 14. Germline V lookup: CDR1 GTSNPN, CDR2 SVGIG (reference sequence). CDR3 length: 15 residues. The chain's CDR3 is CAWSVTGTEYRPQHF. In DNA form, the CDR3 reads TGTGCCTGGAGCGTGACCGGGACAGAGTATAGGCCCCAGCATTTT.